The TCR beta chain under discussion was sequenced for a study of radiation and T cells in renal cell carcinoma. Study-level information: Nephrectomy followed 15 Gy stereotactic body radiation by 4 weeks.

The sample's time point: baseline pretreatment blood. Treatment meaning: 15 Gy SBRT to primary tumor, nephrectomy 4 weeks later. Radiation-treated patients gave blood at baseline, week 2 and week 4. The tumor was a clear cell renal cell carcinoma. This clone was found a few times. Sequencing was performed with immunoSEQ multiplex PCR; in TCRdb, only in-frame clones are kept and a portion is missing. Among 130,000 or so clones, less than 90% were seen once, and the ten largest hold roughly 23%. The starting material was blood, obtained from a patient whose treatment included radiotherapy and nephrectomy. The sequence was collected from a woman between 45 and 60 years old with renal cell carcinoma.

CDR3 in amino acids: CASSLVPDLPSYEQYF. CDR3 DNA sequence: TGCGCCAGCAGCTTGGTACCAGATTTACCCTCCTACGAGCAGTACTTC. The chain uses TRBV5-1 and TRBJ2-7; no firm D call. Germline values: CDR1 SGHRS, CDR2 YFSETQ. The V end lost 0 bases, the J end lost 0 bases, and 13 bases lay between the germline ends. This CDR3 has 16 residues.